This paragraph reports one T cell receptor beta chain. This record comes from a study of T cell changes during pregnancy in multiple sclerosis. Repertoires were generated with immunoSEQ multiplex PCR, while TCRdb's copy carries only in-frame clones and drops some. This sample carries approximately 70,000 clones, approximately 95% of them seen once, and the ten largest clones take less than 0.15%. The specimen was CD4+ T cells from peripheral blood mononuclear cells, collected after pregnancy. The sequence was obtained from a female donor with multiple sclerosis, enrolled in a pregnancy study.

CDR3: CASGGAVGQPQHF. The CDR3 coding sequence is TGTGCCAGCGGAGGGGCGGTGGGTCAGCCCCAGCATTTT. V gene TRBV6-6 combines with J gene TRBJ1-5; D might be TRBD1 (5 bases). Germline lookup yields CDR1 MNHNY and CDR2 SVGAGI (reference sequence). The CDR3 runs 13 residues. V was trimmed by 8 bases and J by 6 bases, leaving 14 bases between them.